A single sample gave rise to the 29 T cell receptor beta chains below, sequenced in a study of blood T cell repertoires in COVID-19. Profiling relied on immunoSEQ multiplex PCR, and the TCRdb table lists in-frame clones only, not all of them. The table has tens of thousands of clones, 80% to 90% seen once. Sequences were obtained from peripheral blood. These TCRs come from a man aged 50-60 years with active COVID-19.

This sequence joins TRBV5-5 and TRBJ2-7; TRBD2 matches 7 bases. Germline V gene sequence: CDR1 SGHKS, CDR2 YYEKEE (reference sequence). The V segment lost 4 bases and the J segment 0 bases; nucleotides outside the gene matches: 7. CDR3 length equals 15 residues. DNA of the CDR3: TGTGCCAGCAGCGCCCAAGCGGGGAGCTCCTACGAGCAGTACTTC. It encodes CASSAQAGSSYEQYF.

This clone appeared a single time. The chain employs TRBV21-1 and TRBJ1-5; the table gives TRBD1 as D, unverified against the DNA. TRBV21-1 is annotated as a pseudogene. This CDR3 spans 16 amino acids. CDR3 sequence reads: CASSLILALPNQPQHF. The CDR3 DNA reads as TGTGCCAGCAGCTTAATTCTGGCCCTTCCCAATCAGCCCCAGCATTTT.

The CDR3 DNA is TGTGCCAGCACCCCACCGGGACACGAATACGAGCAGTACTTC. Its translation: CASTPPGHEYEQYF. The chain uses TRBV28 and TRBJ2-7; possible D gene TRBD1, 6 bases. The V gene's germline CDR1 is MDHEN and CDR2 SYDVKM. Trimming removed 7 bases at V and 4 bases at J, with 17 bases between. The CDR3 totals 14 residues.

The genes are TRBV3-1 (or the pseudogene TRBV3-2) and TRBJ2-5; 9 bases map to TRBD2. With 3 bases clipped from V and 5 bases from J, the junction kept 7 bases outside the gene matches. CDR1 and CDR2 (germline): LGHDT, YNNKEL (reference sequence). CDR3 length: 15 amino acids. The CDR3, as DNA: TGTGCCAGCAGCCACCGCGGGGGGGCAATGGAGACCCAGTACTTC. Protein: CASSHRGGAMETQYF.

This clone was seen more than once but under ten times. The chain carries TRBV7-2 and TRBJ2-2, with D uncertain. This CDR3 spans 14 amino acids. V gave up 1 base and J gave up 0 bases, with 3 bases separating them. The germline gives CDR1 SGHTA, CDR2 FQGNSA. The DNA of the CDR3 is TGTGCCAGCAGCTTAGTTACGAACACCGGGGAGCTGTTTTTT. Its translation: CASSLVTNTGELFF.

The chain's CDR3 is CASSLMDEQYF. CDR3 coding DNA: TGTGCCAGCAGTCTAATGGACGAGCAGTACTTC. V usage is TRBV28 and J usage is TRBJ2-7; D is undetermined. The V end lost 5 bases, the J end lost 5 bases, and 7 bases lay between the germline ends. CDR1 is MDHEN and CDR2 is SYDVKM in the germline V gene. This CDR3 contains 11 residues. Filled out from reference TRBV28 and TRBJ2-7, the complete variable domain reads DVKVTQSSRYLVKRTGEKVFLECVQDMDHENMFWYRQDPGLGLRLIYFSYDVKMKEKGDIPEGYSVSREKKERFSLILESASTNQTSMYLCASSLMDEQYFGPGTRLTVT.

The chain recombines TRBV28 with TRBJ2-1, with 12 bases matching TRBD2. CDR3 length: 18 residues. Trimming cost V 8 bases and J 8 bases; bases outside gene matches: 19. Germline loops: CDR1 MDHEN, CDR2 SYDVKM. The CDR3 DNA reads as TGTGCCAGCGGACTAGCGGGGAGCATAAAAGGAGGGTTGGATGAGCAGTTCTTC. It is translated as CASGLAGSIKGGLDEQFF.

The chain carries TRBV12-5 and TRBJ2-3; D call uncertain. The germline CDR1 and CDR2 sequences are LGHNT and FRNRAP. Trimming shortened V by 5 bases and J by 0 bases, and 6 bases separated the two germline ends. The length of the CDR3 is 13 residues. CDR3 DNA: TGTGCTAGTGGTCCCTCCAGCACAGATACGCAGTATTTT. This gives the protein CASGPSSTDTQYF.

The V gene is TRBV28, the J gene TRBJ2-3, with D possibly TRBD1 on 5 matching bases. The V end lost 2 bases, the J end lost 2 bases, and 8 bases lay between the germline ends. The germline CDR1 and CDR2 sequences are MDHEN and SYDVKM. The length of the CDR3 is 14 residues. The CDR3 is CASSLQGPTDTQYF. CDR3 in DNA: TGTGCCAGCAGTTTACAGGGCCCCACAGATACGCAGTATTTT.

The V gene is TRBV11-2, the J gene TRBJ1-6, with 8 bases fitting TRBD1. This CDR3 region has 15 residues. The V gene's germline CDR1 is SGHAT and CDR2 FQNNGV. Trimming removed 0 bases from V and 10 bases from J; junction bases left unmatched: 5. The CDR3 sequence: CASSLEGTGGSPLHF. As DNA, the CDR3 is TGTGCCAGCAGCTTAGAAGGTACAGGGGGATCACCCCTCCACTTT.

The chain carries TRBV2 and TRBJ2-1; the match to TRBD2 covers 10 bases. CDR1 is SNHLY and CDR2 is FYNNEI in the germline V gene. V lost 4 bases and J lost 10; bases outside the gene matches: 10. The CDR3 sequence is 15 residues long. CDR3 nucleotides: TGTGCCAGCAGTGCCCTAGCGGGGGTCAGAGACGAGCAGTTCTTC. Translated, it gives CASSALAGVRDEQFF.

This rearrangement joins TRBV18 to TRBJ2-7; no definite D call. The CDR3 has 15 residues. Germline values: CDR1 KGHSH, CDR2 LQKENI. The V end was cut by 0 bases, the J end by 8 bases, with 17 bases between. The CDR3 DNA is TGTGCCAGCTCACCACCGGCCCCCGCGGTGGGTAAGCAGTACTTC. This encodes CASSPPAPAVGKQYF.

The chain carries TRBV28 and TRBJ1-4; tentative D call: TRBD1 (5 bases). The CDR3 is made up of 13 amino acids. Germline values: CDR1 MDHEN, CDR2 SYDVKM. Trimming left V 7 bases short and J 3 bases short, with 9 bases between. CDR3 sequence: CASTGGANEKLFF. Written as DNA, the CDR3 is TGTGCCAGCACCGGGGGGGCTAATGAAAAACTGTTTTTT.

This rearrangement joins TRBV4-1 to TRBJ2-3, with TRBD1 matching over 10 bases. Germline CDR1 and CDR2: MGHRA and YSYEKL. The CDR3 contains 17 residues. V lost 0 bases, J lost 6 bases, and 9 bases stayed unmatched. CDR3 region: CASSQEEGTGEFDTQYF. CDR3 coding DNA: TGCGCCAGCAGCCAAGAAGAGGGGACAGGGGAATTCGATACGCAGTATTTT.

The chain has TRBV24-1 and TRBJ2-3; no clear D. V was pared by 11 bases and J by 6 bases, with 20 bases between. Germline V gene lookup returns CDR1 KGHDR and CDR2 SFDVKD. This CDR3 spans 14 amino acids. The CDR3 spells CAIRPRPNTDTQYF. The CDR3 DNA follows: TGTGCCATCCGCCCTAGGCCCAACACGGATACGCAGTATTTT.

Points on this clone: Its ends do not fully match the called genes, so a read error is possible. The chain recombines TRBV4-3 with TRBJ2-2; 7 bases match TRBD2. The CDR3 covers 16 residues. Looked up from germline, CDR1 is LGHNA and CDR2 is YSLEER. The CDR3, as DNA: TGCGTCAGCAGCCAAGAGAGTAGCGGGTTGGCCGGGGAGCTGTTTTTT. Its translation is CVSSQESSGLAGELFF.

This clone is a singleton in its sample. The chain joins TRBV7-3 to TRBJ2-7, with 9 bases lining up with TRBD1. Germline lookup yields CDR1 SGHTA and CDR2 FQGTGA. V shed 2 bases and J 3 bases; nucleotides not matched to a gene: 2. The CDR3 consists of 14 residues. The CDR3 region has the DNA TGTGCCAGCAGCTTAGAGACAGGGGGCTACGAGCAGTACTTC. Amino acid sequence: CASSLETGGYEQYF. Supplemented by reference TRBV7-3 and TRBJ2-7, the full variable domain reads GAGVSQTPSNKVTEKGKYVELRCDPISGHTALYWYRQSLGQGPEFLIYFQGTGAADDSGLPNDRFFAVRPEGSVSTLKIQRTERGDSAVYLCASSLETGGYEQYFGPGTRLTVT.

V and J are TRBV27 and TRBJ1-2, with 8 positions matching TRBD1. V gave up 6 bases and J gave up 0 bases; unmatched junction bases: 9. CDR1 and CDR2 from the germline V gene are MNHEY and SMNVEV (reference sequence). This CDR3 comprises 16 residues. The DNA for the CDR3 is TGTGCCAGCAGAGGACAGGGCCTCCCGGCTAACTATGGCTACACCTTC. Translated, it gives CASRGQGLPANYGYTF.

The CDR3 reads CASSMTGQETQYF. The CDR3 coding sequence is TGTGCCAGTAGTATGACAGGCCAAGAGACCCAGTACTTC. This chain connects TRBV19 to TRBJ2-5, with D perhaps matching TRBD1 (6 bases). CDR1 and CDR2 (germline): LNHDA, SQIVND (reference sequence). Trimming cost V 3 bases and J 1 base, with 6 bases left between them. The CDR3 runs to 13 residues.

On this clone itself: Germline is not matched at one junction end, which may reflect a read error. This chain uses TRBV29-1 with TRBJ1-1; weak D call: TRBD1 (6 bases). Germline values: CDR1 SQVTM, CDR2 ANQGSEA. The CDR3 runs to 13 residues. The CDR3 loop reads CGVEEGGDTEAFF. DNA for the CDR3: TGCGGCGTTGAAGAAGGGGGGGACACTGAAGCTTTCTTT.

The CDR3 DNA is TGTGCCAGCAGTTCACAGGGGGAATCCTACGAGCAGTACTTC. Its translation is CASSSQGESYEQYF. The J gene is TRBJ2-7, the V gene TRBV28; 8 bases agree with TRBD1. V trimming: 4 bases; J trimming: 1 base; junction bases outside the gene matches: 3. Per the germline V gene, CDR1 is MDHEN and CDR2 is SYDVKM. The CDR3 length is 14 residues.

The chain uses TRBV3-1 (or the pseudogene TRBV3-2) and TRBJ2-1; no clear D. V lost 3 bases, J lost 7 bases, and 4 bases lay in between. This CDR3 is 11 amino acids long. From germline, CDR1 is LGHDT and CDR2 YNNKEL (reference sequence). The CDR3 loop reads CASSHSNEQFF. CDR3 coding DNA: TGTGCCAGCAGCCATAGTAATGAGCAGTTCTTC.

This chain uses TRBV10-3 with TRBJ2-7; 9 nucleotides agree with TRBD2. Germline V lookup: CDR1 ENHRY, CDR2 SYGVKD. The CDR3 totals 15 residues. The V gene end was trimmed by 6 bases and the J gene end by 5 bases; junction bases not matched to a gene: 11. The CDR3 region is CAISPSSGSSHEQYF. The CDR3 DNA reads as TGTGCCATCAGCCCGAGTAGCGGGAGTTCTCACGAGCAGTACTTC.

This clone was observed once. The chain recombines TRBV28 with TRBJ2-2; tentative D call: TRBD1 (6 bases). The CDR3 is 15 residues long. V was trimmed by 8 bases and J by 5 bases, leaving 18 bases between them. Germline assignment: CDR1 MDHEN and CDR2 SYDVKM. CDR3 nucleotide sequence: TGTGCCAGCGTAAAACAGGGCAAAAGGACCGGGGAGCTGTTTTTT. Amino acids: CASVKQGKRTGELFF. Based on the CDR3 plus reference TRBV28 and TRBJ2-2, the full variable domain is DVKVTQSSRYLVKRTGEKVFLECVQDMDHENMFWYRQDPGLGLRLIYFSYDVKMKEKGDIPEGYSVSREKKERFSLILESASTNQTSMYLCASVKQGKRTGELFFGEGSRLTVL.

In this sample, this clone turned up once. The J gene is TRBJ2-7, the V gene TRBV9; 8 nucleotides match TRBD2. V lost 3 bases and J lost 3; bases outside the gene matches: 11. CDR3 length: 16 amino acids. The germline CDR1 and CDR2 sequences are SGDLS and YYNGEE. This chain's CDR3 is CASSEGSSGGGYEQYF. CDR3 in DNA: TGTGCCAGCAGCGAGGGAAGCAGCGGGGGCGGCTACGAGCAGTACTTC.

This clone has only one observation. This rearrangement joins TRBV9 to TRBJ2-3; TRBD2 aligns across 15 bases. CDR3 size: 17 residues. V was clipped by 3 bases and J by 0 bases; unmatched bases: 2. Germline loops: CDR1 SGDLS, CDR2 YYNGEE. This CDR3 reads CASSEGLAGGSTDTQYF. The CDR3 coding sequence is TGTGCCAGCAGCGAGGGACTAGCGGGAGGAAGCACAGATACGCAGTATTTT.

The chain carries TRBV14 and TRBJ2-3; TRBD1 matches at 12 bases. CDR1 is SGHDN, CDR2 FVKESK, per germline. V was pared by 6 bases and J by 3 bases, with 4 bases of the junction left unmatched. The length of the CDR3 is 15 residues. CDR3 DNA: TGTGCCAGCAGTCGGGACAGGGGGCGGACAGATACGCAGTATTTT. It specifies CASSRDRGRTDTQYF.

The chain carries TRBV27 and TRBJ2-7; tentatively, D is TRBD1 (5 bases). V was trimmed by 4 bases and J by 6 bases, leaving 10 bases between them. The germline gives CDR1 MNHEY, CDR2 SMNVEV (reference sequence). The CDR3 is made up of 12 amino acids. CDR3 DNA sequence: TGTGCCAGCAGTTCGACAGCCCTCGAGCAGTACTTC. Protein: CASSSTALEQYF.

This clone was counted between two and nine times. The DNA for the CDR3 is TGCGCCAGCAGCCGGAGCTCTGGAAACACCATATATTTT. Translated: CASSRSSGNTIYF. V usage is TRBV5-1 and J usage is TRBJ1-3; D uncertain. Germline V gene lookup returns CDR1 SGHRS and CDR2 YFSETQ. This CDR3 spans 13 amino acids. V was cut by 4 bases and J by 0 bases, with 5 bases left in between.